These 19 T cell receptor beta chains were all obtained from the same sample, sequenced in a study of cytomegalovirus exposure and HLA in healthy donors. In the PCR, 60 Vbeta and 13 Jbeta primers were used. The method was immunoSEQ multiplex PCR; TCRdb's version includes in-frame clones alone and lacks a portion of them. The sample holds 130,000 to 150,000 clones, about two thirds seen once. Specimen: PBMCs. The receptor set was obtained from a man aged 40-50 years in good health and CMV-seronegative.

The chain employs TRBV4-1 and TRBJ1-2; 7 bases match TRBD1. The V gene end was trimmed by 3 bases and the J gene end by 6 bases; junction bases not matched to a gene: 7. Germline CDR1 MGHRA, CDR2 YSYEKL. This CDR3 has 14 amino acids. Written as DNA, the CDR3 is TGCGCCAGCAGCCAGGGGGACAGATCACATGGCTACACCTTC. Its protein product is CASSQGDRSHGYTF.

The chain carries TRBV29-1 and TRBJ2-5, with TRBD2 as a possible D gene (5 bases). Germline values: CDR1 SQVTM, CDR2 ANQGSEA. The CDR3 spans 10 residues. CDR3: CSCGEETQYF. As DNA, the CDR3 is TGCTCTTGTGGGGAGGAGACCCAGTACTTC.

This sequence joins TRBV7-2 and TRBJ1-1, with 7 bases lining up with TRBD1. Germline CDR1 SGHTA, CDR2 FQGNSA. V gave up 5 bases and J gave up 5 bases; unmatched junction bases: 8. CDR3 length: 14 amino acids. In nucleotides, the CDR3 is TGTGCCAGCAGCCTGGACAGGTGGGAGACTGAAGCTTTCTTT. It codes for CASSLDRWETEAFF. The variable domain in full, completed from reference TRBV7-2 and TRBJ1-1, reads GAGVSQSPSNKVTEKGKDVELRCDPISGHTALYWYRQSLGQGLEFLIYFQGNSAPDKSGLPSDRFSAERTGGSVSTLTIQRTQQEDSAVYLCASSLDRWETEAFFGQGTRLTVV.

J is TRBJ2-5 and V is TRBV21-1; the table's D call, TRBD2, was not checked against the DNA. TRBV21-1 represents a pseudogene. The CDR3 length is 16 residues. This CDR3 reads CASSLKVQRRRETQYF. DNA of the CDR3: TGTGCCAGCAGCCTAAAGGTCCAACGGAGGCGGGAGACCCAGTACTTC.

V usage is TRBV5-4 and J usage is TRBJ1-2; 7 positions agree with TRBD1. V dropped 5 bases and J dropped 6; count of bases not matched to a gene: 13. The CDR3 covers 15 residues. Germline CDR1 reads SGHNT; CDR2 reads YYREEE (reference sequence). The CDR3 sequence is CASRTNRVTGNGYTF. DNA of the CDR3: TGTGCCAGCAGAACCAACCGTGTGACAGGGAATGGCTACACCTTC.

This sequence joins TRBV9 and TRBJ2-7; 8 bases agree with TRBD2. CDR1 and CDR2 (germline): SGDLS, YYNGEE. After removal of 0 bases from V and 4 bases from J, the junction contained 3 bases not matched to a gene. CDR3 length: 14 amino acids. The CDR3 nucleotides are TGTGCCAGCAGCGTAGCTGGGACTAGTTACGAGCAGTACTTC. Its translation: CASSVAGTSYEQYF.

This rearrangement joins TRBV18 to TRBJ2-3, with 8 bases identical to TRBD1. CDR1 and CDR2 from the germline V gene are KGHSH and LQKENI. The CDR3 contains 16 residues. With 6 bases clipped from V and 3 bases from J, the junction kept 11 bases outside the gene matches. CDR3 loop: CASSLRRTGSTDTQYF. The CDR3 DNA follows: TGTGCCAGCTCCCTCAGGCGGACAGGGTCGACAGATACGCAGTATTTT.

This chain uses TRBV7-6 with TRBJ1-1; D ambiguous. The CDR3 spans 15 residues. Between the trimmed V and J ends, which lost 1 base and 6 bases, there was a span of 15 bases. Germline CDR1 is SGHVS and CDR2 is FNYEAQ. This chain's CDR3 is CASSLDAGLGPEAFF. Here the CDR3 DNA reads TGTGCCAGCAGCTTAGATGCGGGGTTAGGTCCTGAAGCTTTCTTT.

The J gene is TRBJ1-2, the V gene TRBV7-3, with D possibly matching TRBD1 (6 bases). The CDR3 runs 13 residues. Trimming stripped 5 bases from V and 8 bases from J, with 15 bases between. The germline V gene has CDR1 SGHTA and CDR2 FQGTGA. This CDR3 reads CASSQGGGWGYTF. CDR3 coding DNA: TGTGCCAGCAGCCAAGGGGGGGGCTGGGGCTACACCTTC.

This chain connects TRBV4-3 to TRBJ2-7, with 11 bases matching TRBD2. Trimming at V came to 3 bases and at J to 4 bases, leaving 5 bases not matched to a gene. In germline, CDR1 is LGHNA, CDR2 YSLEER. This CDR3 has 15 amino acids. The CDR3 loop reads CASSQTTSGRYEQYF. The CDR3 region has the DNA TGCGCCAGCAGCCAGACTACTAGCGGGAGATACGAGCAGTACTTC.

This clone was seen a few times. This chain links TRBV10-3 with TRBJ1-5, with TRBD1 as a possible D gene (5 bases). Trimming took 5 bases from V and 3 from J, leaving 11 bases between them. The CDR3 length is 14 residues. Per germline, CDR1 ENHRY and CDR2 SYGVKD. The CDR3 protein is CAISLGLHNQPQHF. CDR3 bases: TGTGCCATCAGTCTGGGGCTGCACAATCAGCCCCAGCATTTT.

This chain connects TRBV30 to TRBJ2-7, with 12 bases lining up with TRBD2. Germline CDR1 is GTSNPN and CDR2 is SVGIG (reference sequence). The CDR3 sequence is 17 residues long. V was clipped by 0 bases and J by 7 bases; unmatched bases: 13. The CDR3 loop is CAWSVQRASGRAKEQYF. In DNA, the CDR3 is TGTGCCTGGAGTGTACAAAGGGCTAGCGGGAGGGCCAAGGAGCAGTACTTC.

The chain recombines TRBV6-5 with TRBJ1-3, with 8 bases identical to TRBD1. The CDR3 is made up of 16 amino acids. Germline CDR1 is MNHEY and CDR2 is SVGAGI. The V segment lost 0 bases and the J segment 3 bases; nucleotides outside the gene matches: 4. The CDR3 nucleotides are TGTGCCAGCAGTTACTCCGTGACAGGGGATGGAAACACCATATATTTT. This codes for CASSYSVTGDGNTIYF.

V gene TRBV6-7 combines with J gene TRBJ1-5, with 8 bases lining up with TRBD1. TRBV6-7 is an open reading frame whose function is uncertain. The CDR3 has 16 residues. With 10 bases clipped from V and 0 bases from J, the junction kept 11 bases outside the gene matches. CDR3 nucleotide sequence: TGTGCCACCCAATCTCGACAGGGGATTAGCAATCAGCCCCAGCATTTT. It translates to CATQSRQGISNQPQHF.

The table lists this clone with a count of one. The rearrangement links TRBV6-5 to TRBJ1-1, with unresolved D. The CDR3 is made up of 12 amino acids. Between the trimmed V and J ends, which lost 5 bases and 5 bases, there was a span of 9 bases. Germline assignment: CDR1 MNHEY and CDR2 SVGAGI. As DNA, the CDR3 is TGTGCCAGCAGTCCCGGGTGGACTGAAGCTTTCTTT. Translation: CASSPGWTEAFF.

There are a few counts of this clone. In nucleotides, the CDR3 is TGTGCCAGCAGTCGTCGGGTGTGGGGCGGAAAGTATGGCTACACCTTC. It codes for CASSRRVWGGKYGYTF. The chain combines TRBV28 with TRBJ1-2, with D possibly TRBD1 on 5 matching bases. Trimming left V 5 bases short and J 5 bases short, with 21 bases between. The germline CDR1 and CDR2 sequences are MDHEN and SYDVKM. CDR3 length: 16 residues.

V is TRBV6-1 and J is TRBJ2-3, with TRBD1 as a possible D gene (5 bases). CDR1 MNHNS and CDR2 SASEGT come from the germline V gene. V gave up 2 bases and J gave up 3 bases, with 12 bases separating them. The CDR3 sequence is 15 residues long. The CDR3 DNA sequence: TGTGCCAGCAGTGAATCTGTGGGGCGTACAGATACGCAGTATTTT. This gives the protein CASSESVGRTDTQYF.

This clone was observed a handful of times. This chain connects TRBV2 to TRBJ1-6; D perhaps matches TRBD1 (6 bases). Trimming cost V 4 bases and J 7 bases, with 17 bases left between them. Per the germline V gene, CDR1 is SNHLY and CDR2 is FYNNEI. The CDR3 is 16 amino acids. The CDR3 loop is CASSVTPGQRNSPLHF. The CDR3 coding sequence is TGTGCCAGCAGTGTAACCCCCGGACAGAGAAATTCACCCCTCCACTTT.

The rearrangement links TRBV5-1 to TRBJ2-5, with TRBD1 matching over 10 bases. Germline loops: CDR1 SGHRS, CDR2 YFSETQ. V lost 0 bases and J lost 5; bases outside the gene matches: 1. The CDR3 covers 14 residues. CDR3 protein: CASSLGGQGETQYF. In nucleotides, the CDR3 is TGCGCCAGCAGCTTGGGGGGACAGGGGGAGACCCAGTACTTC.